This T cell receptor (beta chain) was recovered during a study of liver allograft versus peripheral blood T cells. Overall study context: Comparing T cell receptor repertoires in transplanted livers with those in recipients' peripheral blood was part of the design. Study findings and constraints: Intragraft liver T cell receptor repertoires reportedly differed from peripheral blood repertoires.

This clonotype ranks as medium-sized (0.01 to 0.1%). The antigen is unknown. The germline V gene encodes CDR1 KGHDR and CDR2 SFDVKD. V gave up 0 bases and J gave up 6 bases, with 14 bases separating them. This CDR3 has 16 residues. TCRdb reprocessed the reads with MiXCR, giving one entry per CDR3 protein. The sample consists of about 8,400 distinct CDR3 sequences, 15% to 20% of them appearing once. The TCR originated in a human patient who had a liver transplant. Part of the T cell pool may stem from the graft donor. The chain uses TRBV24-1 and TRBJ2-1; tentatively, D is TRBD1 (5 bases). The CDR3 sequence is CATSDLRTHSRNEQFF. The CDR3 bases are TGTGCCACCAGTGATTTGAGGACACATTCCCGCAATGAGCAGTTCTTC.